The TCR beta chain under discussion was sequenced for a study of CD4+ T cells in melanoma. The method was immunoSEQ multiplex PCR; TCRdb's version includes in-frame clones alone and lacks a portion of them. The profile covers 20,000 to 25,000 clones, with around 79% appearing a single time and roughly 4% taken by the ten largest. This CDR3 is built from 15 residues. Per the germline V gene, CDR1 is SGHNT and CDR2 is YYREEE (reference sequence). Trimming shortened V by 2 bases and J by 0 bases, and 9 bases separated the two germline ends. The sample was cells from a culture (not recorded whether cultured in vitro). The chain recombines TRBV5-4 with TRBJ1-3; D call uncertain. This TCR was recovered from a human donor with melanoma. The CDR3 loop is CASSFGPNSGNTIYF. In nucleotides, the CDR3 is TGTGCCAGCAGCTTTGGGCCAAACTCTGGAAACACCATATATTTT.